The entry below gives a single T cell receptor (beta chain) sequence along with its context. Antigen: not known. Trimming cost V 6 bases and J 5 bases; bases outside gene matches: 6. The CDR3 contains 15 residues. Germline CDR1 reads MNHEY; CDR2 reads SVGAGI. This sample stems from a study of cytomegalovirus exposure and HLA in healthy donors. The PCR was carried out with 60 Vbeta primers and 13 Jbeta primers. Clones were sequenced by immunoSEQ multiplex PCR, and TCRdb holds only the in-frame ones, with some missing. The sample contains under 300,000 clones, around 90% of which appear only once. Regarding the study as a whole: Roughly even sequencing depth across donors was the assumption behind the presence/absence analyses. Published work reported that the classifier diagnosed cytomegalovirus status with high specificity and sensitivity. Donor immune exposure was known only as CMV serostatus.

Healthy bone marrow donors formed the donor group. The gene calls are TRBV6-5 and TRBJ2-1, with 11 nucleotides matching TRBD2. Sequenced material: PBMCs. The receptor was isolated from a girl aged 2 to 10 in good health and CMV-seronegative. CDR3 DNA: TGTGCCAGCAGCATCACTAGCGGGAGTCACAATGAGCAGTTCTTC. Protein: CASSITSGSHNEQFF.